The 24 T cell receptor beta chains reported below all come from one sample, sequenced in a study of blood T cell repertoires in COVID-19. Data came from immunoSEQ multiplex PCR; TCRdb stores just in-frame clones and leaves some out. In the table there are under 150,000 clones, approximately 85% of which are singletons. Sequenced material: peripheral blood. The receptors were sampled from a woman aged 55-69 years with COVID-19, enrolled during active disease.

The rearrangement uses TRBV19 and TRBJ1-2; TRBD1 matches 11 bases. J gave up 8 bases and V 5 bases, and 4 bases lay outside the gene matches. CDR1 is LNHDA, CDR2 SQIVND, per germline (reference sequence). The length of the CDR3 is 13 residues. As DNA, the CDR3 is TGTGCCAGTAGTCCCCGGACAGGGGGCGGCTACACCTTC. Its protein product is CASSPRTGGGYTF.

The chain joins TRBV15 to TRBJ2-7, with D perhaps matching TRBD1 (6 bases). Trimming left V 2 bases short and J 5 bases short, with 19 bases between. The CDR3 is made up of 16 amino acids. Germline V lookup: CDR1 LNHNV, CDR2 YYDKDF (reference sequence). The CDR3 nucleotides read TGTGCCACCAGCAGACCCCACAGGGATGATATCCACGAGCAGTACTTC. Its translation: CATSRPHRDDIHEQYF.

V and J are TRBV5-4 and TRBJ2-1; 8 nucleotides line up with TRBD2. With 6 bases clipped from V and 6 bases from J, the junction kept 2 bases outside the gene matches. Germline assignment: CDR1 SGHNT and CDR2 YYREEE (reference sequence). The CDR3 loop spans 12 amino acids. DNA of the CDR3: TGTGCCAGCACCGGGGGGGTCAATGAGCAGTTCTTC. Its translation is CASTGGVNEQFF.

This clone was seen only a few times. In DNA, the CDR3 is TGTGCCACCGCGGGGGGGGATAGTGAAGCTTTCTTT. It is translated as CATAGGDSEAFF. The V gene is TRBV19, the J gene TRBJ1-1; possibly TRBD1 for D (5 bases). The CDR3 contains 12 residues. Trimming removed 10 bases from V and 7 bases from J, with 16 bases in between. CDR1 is LNHDA and CDR2 is SQIVND in the germline V gene (reference sequence).

This chain joins TRBV3-1 (or the pseudogene TRBV3-2) and TRBJ1-4; D gene uncertain. Per germline, CDR1 LGHDT and CDR2 YNNKEL (reference sequence). The CDR3 runs to 13 residues. The V gene lost 2 bases and the J gene lost 7 bases, with 8 bases spanning the gap. CDR3 protein: CASSQREGEKLFF. The CDR3 nucleotides read TGTGCCAGCAGCCAAAGGGAGGGTGAAAAACTGTTTTTT.

The V gene is TRBV13, the J gene TRBJ2-7; 12 nucleotides line up with TRBD1. CDR1 and CDR2 (germline): PRHDT, FYEKMQ (reference sequence). Trimming took 5 bases from V and 8 from J; bases not matched to a gene: 10. The CDR3 extends over 15 amino acids. The CDR3 spells CASSATLGQGAKQYF. The CDR3 bases are TGTGCCAGCAGCGCTACATTGGGACAGGGGGCGAAGCAGTACTTC.

CDR3 nucleotides: TGTGCCAGCACCCTAGAGGTGGGTCAGCCCCAGCATTTT. Its protein is CASTLEVGQPQHF. The chain couples TRBV7-2 to TRBJ1-5; D unresolved. This CDR3 region has 13 residues. Trimming pared 7 bases from V and 6 bases from J, leaving 13 bases between. Germline lookup yields CDR1 SGHTA and CDR2 FQGNSA.

Written as DNA, the CDR3 is TGCGCCAGCAGCCAAGAACGGACAGAGGCTAATTCACCCCTCCACTTT. Translation: CASSQERTEANSPLHF. The gene calls are TRBV4-3 and TRBJ1-6; tentatively, D is TRBD1 (6 bases). Germline lookup yields CDR1 LGHNA and CDR2 YSLEER. The CDR3 is made up of 16 amino acids. Deletions cut 0 bases from V and 6 bases from J, with 12 bases between.

DNA of the CDR3: TGTGCCTGGAGCCACAGGGATAATCAGCCCCAGCATTTT. Its translation: CAWSHRDNQPQHF. This chain joins TRBV30 and TRBJ1-5, with a tentative D call TRBD1 (6 bases). CDR3 length equals 13 residues. Germline V gives CDR1 GTSNPN, CDR2 SVGIG (reference sequence). V was shortened by 3 bases and J by 4 bases, with 10 bases between the two germline ends.

The chain uses TRBV2 and TRBJ2-2; TRBD1 matches 8 bases. Germline V gives CDR1 SNHLY, CDR2 FYNNEI. Trimming cost V 7 bases and J 7 bases; bases outside gene matches: 8. The CDR3 loop spans 14 amino acids. CDR3 region: CASILTGGIGELFF. The DNA of the CDR3 is TGTGCCAGCATCCTCACAGGGGGGATCGGGGAGCTGTTTTTT. Full variable domain (missing parts from reference TRBV2 and TRBJ2-2): EPEVTQTPSHQVTQMGQEVILRCVPISNHLYFYWYRQILGQKVEFLVSFYNNEISEKSEIFDDQFSVERPDGSNFTLKIRSTKLEDSAMYFCASILTGGIGELFFGEGSRLTVL.

This clone is medium-sized by share. The chain recombines TRBV28 with TRBJ2-7; TRBD1 aligns across 7 bases. CDR1 is MDHEN and CDR2 is SYDVKM in the germline V gene. V shed 6 bases, J shed 2 bases, and the junction held 13 bases outside the gene matches. This CDR3 comprises 16 residues. The CDR3 sequence: CASSAEQGFSTYEQYF. The DNA of the CDR3 is TGTGCCAGCAGCGCAGAACAGGGGTTCTCAACCTACGAGCAGTACTTC.

A few counts support this clone. V gene TRBV11-3 combines with J gene TRBJ2-7; D not resolved. CDR3 size: 14 residues. Trimming shortened V by 1 base and J by 3 bases, and 10 bases separated the two germline ends. Germline CDR1 SGHNT, CDR2 YENEEA. CDR3: CASSLAAGSYEQYF. The CDR3, as DNA: TGTGCCAGCAGCTTAGCGGCAGGCAGCTACGAGCAGTACTTC.

The chain links TRBV4-3 to TRBJ1-1; 8 bases line up with TRBD1. CDR1 is LGHNA, CDR2 YSLEER, per germline. This CDR3 is 12 amino acids long. The J segment lost 6 bases and the V segment lost 4 bases, leaving 1 base of the junction unmatched. This CDR3 is CASSPGGPEAFF. In nucleotides, the CDR3 is TGCGCCAGCAGCCCAGGGGGCCCTGAAGCTTTCTTT.

The V and J genes are TRBV5-1 and TRBJ1-2, with TRBD1 matching over 8 bases. Germline V gives CDR1 SGHRS, CDR2 YFSETQ. The length of the CDR3 is 14 residues. Trimming removed 5 bases from V and 4 bases from J; junction bases left unmatched: 7. The CDR3 here is CASSPQQGGYGYTF. CDR3 coding DNA: TGCGCCAGCAGTCCCCAACAGGGGGGCTATGGCTACACCTTC.

The chain links TRBV7-2 to TRBJ1-5; D gene ambiguous. V was pared by 0 bases and J by 6 bases, with 9 bases between. This CDR3 contains 14 residues. Looked up from germline, CDR1 is SGHTA and CDR2 is FQGNSA. The CDR3 protein is CASSLARVGQPQHF. The CDR3 bases are TGTGCCAGCAGCTTAGCGCGGGTTGGTCAGCCCCAGCATTTT.

The chain uses TRBV20-1 and TRBJ1-3; D call uncertain. The germline V gene encodes CDR1 DFQATT and CDR2 SNEGSKA (reference sequence). The CDR3 sequence is 10 residues long. V gave up 2 bases and J gave up 8 bases, with 4 bases separating them. CDR3 nucleotides: TGCAGTGCTAGATCGGACACCATATATTTT. Protein product: CSARSDTIYF.

This rearrangement joins TRBV25-1 to TRBJ1-6; 8 bases are shared with TRBD1. With 2 bases clipped from V and 7 bases from J, the junction kept 7 bases outside the gene matches. This CDR3 is 16 amino acids long. Germline CDR1 MGHDK, CDR2 SYGVNS. The CDR3 sequence is CASSERGRGHNSPLHF. The CDR3 DNA follows: TGTGCCAGCAGTGAACGGGGCAGGGGGCACAATTCACCCCTCCACTTT.

This clone has just one count. This chain's CDR3 is CASVNRGPGEKLFF. CDR3 nucleotides: TGTGCCAGCGTAAACAGGGGGCCGGGCGAAAAACTGTTTTTT. The chain recombines TRBV28 with TRBJ1-4; TRBD1 matches at 9 bases. Germline CDR1 and CDR2: MDHEN and SYDVKM. V trimming: 8 bases; J trimming: 8 bases; junction bases outside the gene matches: 9. The CDR3 runs to 14 residues.

The V and J genes are TRBV13 and TRBJ1-1; possibly TRBD1 for D (5 bases). V was clipped by 3 bases and J by 3 bases, with 11 bases between them. This CDR3 region has 14 residues. The germline V gene encodes CDR1 PRHDT and CDR2 FYEKMQ (reference sequence). In DNA, the CDR3 is TGTGCCAGCAGCTTCTCCCGACAGTACACTGAAGCTTTCTTT. It is translated as CASSFSRQYTEAFF.

This chain links TRBV18 with TRBJ1-2; 9 bases map to TRBD1. The CDR3 has 18 amino acids. The trim removed 0 bases at V and 2 bases at J, leaving 10 bases unmatched. Germline CDR1 is KGHSH and CDR2 is LQKENI. The CDR3 bases are TGTGCCAGCTCACCACCTAATCTTGTGGACAGGGGAAACTATGGCTACACCTTC. Its translation: CASSPPNLVDRGNYGYTF.

The genes are TRBV4-3 and TRBJ1-6; the D gene is possibly TRBD1 (5 bases). CDR1 LGHNA and CDR2 YSLEER come from the germline V gene. This CDR3 is 17 amino acids long. Between the trimmed V and J ends, which lost 0 bases and 8 bases, there was a span of 17 bases. For the CDR3, the DNA is TGCGCCAGCAGCCAAGATCCCTCCAGGGCTTTTGATTCACCCCTCCACTTT. Protein: CASSQDPSRAFDSPLHF.

This clone appeared a single time. The genes are TRBV12-5 and TRBJ2-5, with D hard to call. Germline CDR1 reads LGHNT; CDR2 reads FRNRAP. This CDR3 has 16 residues. The V end lost 4 bases, the J end lost 0 bases, and 15 bases lay between the germline ends. The CDR3 region is CASGSPNTPHQETQYF. The CDR3 bases are TGTGCTAGTGGTTCCCCGAACACGCCGCACCAAGAGACCCAGTACTTC.

This chain links TRBV29-1 with TRBJ2-7; the D is unclear. V was shortened by 0 bases and J by 2 bases, with 8 bases between the two germline ends. The V gene's germline CDR1 is SQVTM and CDR2 ANQGSEA. The CDR3 extends over 13 amino acids. CDR3 in DNA: TGCAGCGTTGAAGATGAGAATACCTACGAGCAGTACTTC. Residues: CSVEDENTYEQYF.

This clone was detected once. The V gene is TRBV5-1, the J gene TRBJ2-7; 7 positions match TRBD1. From germline, CDR1 is SGHRS and CDR2 YFSETQ. The CDR3 is 14 residues long. Trimming cost V 4 bases and J 0 bases; bases outside gene matches: 4. The CDR3 is CASSPDRSSYEQYF. CDR3 in DNA: TGCGCCAGCAGCCCGGACAGGTCCTCCTACGAGCAGTACTTC.